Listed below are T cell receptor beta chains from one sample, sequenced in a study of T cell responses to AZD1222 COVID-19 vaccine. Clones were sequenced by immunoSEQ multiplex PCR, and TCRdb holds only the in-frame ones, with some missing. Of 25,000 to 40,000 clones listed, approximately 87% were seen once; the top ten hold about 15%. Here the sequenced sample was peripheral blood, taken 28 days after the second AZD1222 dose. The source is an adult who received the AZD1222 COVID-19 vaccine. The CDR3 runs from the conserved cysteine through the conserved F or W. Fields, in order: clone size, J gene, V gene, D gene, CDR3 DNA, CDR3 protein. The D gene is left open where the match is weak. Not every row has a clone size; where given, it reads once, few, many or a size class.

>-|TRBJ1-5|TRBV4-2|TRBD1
TGTGCCAGCAGCCAAGCCGGACAGGGTGGGAATCAGCCCCAGCATTTT
CASSQAGQGGNQPQHF
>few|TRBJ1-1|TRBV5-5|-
TGTGCCAGCAGCTTTCAAGCTTTGACTGAAGCTTTCTTT
CASSFQALTEAFF
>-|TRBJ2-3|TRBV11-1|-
TGTGCCAGCAGCACATTCAGGGGGGGGAGCACAGATACGCAGTATTTT
CASSTFRGGSTDTQYF
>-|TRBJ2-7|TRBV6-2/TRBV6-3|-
TGTGCCAGCAGTTACTCTATCGGGCAGGGTTCCTACGAGCAGTACTTC
CASSYSIGQGSYEQYF
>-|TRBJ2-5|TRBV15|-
TGTGCCACCAGCAGAGAGAAGACGGACCAAGAGACCCAGTACTTC
CATSREKTDQETQYF
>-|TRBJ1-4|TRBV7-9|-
TGTGCCAGCAGCCGGGGGCCTGATGAAAAACTGTTTTTT
CASSRGPDEKLFF
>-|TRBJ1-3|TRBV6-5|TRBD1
TGTGCCAGCAGCAGACAGGGAGTGGCTGGAAACACCATATATTTT
CASSRQGVAGNTIYF
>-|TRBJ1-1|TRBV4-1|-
TGCGCCAGCAGCCTAGAACGGAGGGTTAGAACTGAAGCTTTCTTT
CASSLERRVRTEAFF
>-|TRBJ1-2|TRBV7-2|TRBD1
TGTGCCAGCAGCCTAGGGGGCCAGGCATCTGGTGGCTACACCTTC
CASSLGGQASGGYTF
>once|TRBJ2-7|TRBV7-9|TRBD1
TGTGCCAGCAGCCGACAGGGCATCTCCTACGAGCAGTACTTC
CASSRQGISYEQYF
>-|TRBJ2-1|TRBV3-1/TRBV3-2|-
TGTGCCAGCAGGGGATGGGACCCCCCAGAGTTCTTC
CASRGWDPPEFF
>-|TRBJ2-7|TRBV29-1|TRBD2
TGCAGCGTTGCCAAGCGGGGACTCTACGAGCAGTACTTC
CSVAKRGLYEQYF
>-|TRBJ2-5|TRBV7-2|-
TGTGCCAGCAGCTTAGGGGGGGCCATTAGGGAGACCCAGTACTTC
CASSLGGAIRETQYF
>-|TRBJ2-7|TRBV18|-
TGTGCCAGCTCACCCGGTGTGGTAAGGGAAGAGCAGTACTTC
CASSPGVVREEQYF
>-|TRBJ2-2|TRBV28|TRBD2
TGTGCCAGCAGTGGGGGGGGACCTACCGGGGAGCTGTTTTTT
CASSGGGPTGELFF
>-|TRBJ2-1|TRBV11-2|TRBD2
TGTGCCAGCAGCGGAATAGCGGGGGGGCCCGGTGAGCAGTTCTTC
CASSGIAGGPGEQFF
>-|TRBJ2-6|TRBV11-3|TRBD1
TGTGCCAGCAGCTTAGGAGGGTGGACAGGGTCGCTCTCTGGGGCCAACGTCCTGACTTTC
CASSLGGWTGSLSGANVLTF
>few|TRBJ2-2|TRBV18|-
TGTGCCAGCTCACCCTCAGCGAGGGGAAGTATCACCGGGGAGCTGTTTTTT
CASSPSARGSITGELFF
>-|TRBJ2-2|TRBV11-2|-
TGTGCCAGCAGCTTAATAGGGATAACCACCGGGGAGCTGTTTTTT
CASSLIGITTGELFF
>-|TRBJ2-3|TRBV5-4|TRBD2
TGTGCCAGCAGCTTGGTTAGCGGGGGGGCAGATACGCAGTATTTT
CASSLVSGGADTQYF
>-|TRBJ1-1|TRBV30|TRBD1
TGTGCCTGGAGTACAGGGGTGGGCACTGAAGCTTTCTTT
CAWSTGVGTEAFF
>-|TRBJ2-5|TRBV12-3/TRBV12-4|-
TGTGCCAGCAGATTAGGAGAGACCCAGTACTTC
CASRLGETQYF
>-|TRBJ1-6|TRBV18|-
TGTGCCAGCTCACAAAACCATGAGAATTCACCCCTCCACTTT
CASSQNHENSPLHF
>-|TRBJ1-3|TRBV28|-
TGTGCCAGCAGCCTGATGGGGGGAGCAGGAAACACCATATATTTT
CASSLMGGAGNTIYF
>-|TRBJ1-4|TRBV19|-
TGTGCCAGTAGTGTGCTAGTGACTAATGAAAAACTGTTTTTT
CASSVLVTNEKLFF
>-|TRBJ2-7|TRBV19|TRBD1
TGTGCCTCTTCGAAGGGGGACAGGGGATCCTACGAGCAGTACTTC
CASSKGDRGSYEQYF
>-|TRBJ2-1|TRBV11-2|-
TGTGCCAGCAGCTCTAACCACGGGGGGCGAGAAGAGCAGTTCTTC
CASSSNHGGREEQFF
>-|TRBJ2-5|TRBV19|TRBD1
TGTGCCAGTAGTAACGTGGACAGGGAGACCCAGTACTTC
CASSNVDRETQYF